This entry is about one TCR beta chain. These data come from a study of blood T cell repertoires in COVID-19. The CDR3 has 12 residues. Trimming at V came to 8 bases and at J to 6 bases, leaving 7 bases not matched to a gene. Germline CDR1 WNHNN, CDR2 SYGVQD (reference sequence). The protocol was immunoSEQ multiplex PCR, while the TCRdb copy is restricted to in-frame clones and leaves out a portion. The data contain under 400,000 clones, around 87% of them singletons. The receptor's source is a young woman with COVID-19, enrolled during active disease. Sequenced: peripheral blood. This chain uses TRBV10-1 with TRBJ2-7, with 7 bases identical to TRBD1. The CDR3 region is CASSDRVGEQYF. Here the CDR3 DNA reads TGCGCCAGCTCCGACAGGGTCGGCGAGCAGTACTTC.